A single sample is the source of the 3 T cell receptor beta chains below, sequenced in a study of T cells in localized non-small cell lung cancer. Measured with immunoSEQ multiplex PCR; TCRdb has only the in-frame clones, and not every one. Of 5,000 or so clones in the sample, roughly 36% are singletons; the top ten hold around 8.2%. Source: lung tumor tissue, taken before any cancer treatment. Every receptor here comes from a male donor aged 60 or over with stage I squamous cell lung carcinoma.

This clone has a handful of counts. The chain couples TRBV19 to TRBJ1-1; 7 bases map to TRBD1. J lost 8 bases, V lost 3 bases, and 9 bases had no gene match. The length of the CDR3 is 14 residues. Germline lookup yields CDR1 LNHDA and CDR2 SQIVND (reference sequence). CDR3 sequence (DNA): TGTGCCAGTAGTATTCAAGAGGGGGCGACCGAAGCTTTCTTT. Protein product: CASSIQEGATEAFF. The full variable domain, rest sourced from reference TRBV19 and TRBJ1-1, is DGGITQSPKYLFRKEGQNVTLSCEQNLNHDAMYWYRQDPGQGLRLIYYSQIVNDFQKGDIAEGYSVSREKKESFPLTVTSAQKNPTAFYLCASSIQEGATEAFFGQGTRLTVV.

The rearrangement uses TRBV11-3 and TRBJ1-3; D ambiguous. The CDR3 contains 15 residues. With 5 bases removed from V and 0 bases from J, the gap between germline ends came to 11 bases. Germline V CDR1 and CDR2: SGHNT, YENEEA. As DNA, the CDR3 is TGTGCCAGCAGCCAAAACCGGGTCTCTGGAAACACCATATATTTT. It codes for CASSQNRVSGNTIYF.

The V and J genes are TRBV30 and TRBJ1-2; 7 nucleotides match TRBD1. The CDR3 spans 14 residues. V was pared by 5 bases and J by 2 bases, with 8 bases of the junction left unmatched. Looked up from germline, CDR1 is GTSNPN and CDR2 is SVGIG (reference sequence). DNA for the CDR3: TGTGCCTGGGCCTCCGGGACAGTAAACTATGGCTACACCTTC. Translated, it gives CAWASGTVNYGYTF.